This T cell receptor beta chain was identified during a study of T cells in Graves' hyperthyroidism and ophthalmopathy. The TCR beta CDR3 regions underwent amplification using RNA transcripts as the source. The TCR CDR3 was amplified in a first-round RT-PCR using the HTBI primer set. TCRdb re-analysed the multiplex PCR reads in MiXCR, keeping a single row per CDR3 protein. The table records roughly 700,000 distinct CDR3 sequences, around a third of them present only once. Germline lookup yields CDR1 SGHTA and CDR2 FQGNSA. CDR3 length: 14 amino acids. Trimming removed 7 bases at V and 5 bases at J, with 15 bases between. This clonotype has more than one count but fewer than ten. Those patients with uncontrolled infection, other autoimmune disease, pregnancy or lactation were excluded.

The TCR comes from a woman aged 35 to 49 with Graves' hyperthyroidism. V usage is TRBV7-2 and J usage is TRBJ1-5, with D possibly being TRBD1 (5 bases). Sequencing was done on a sample of blood. In nucleotides, the CDR3 is TGTGCCAGCACCGGGGGGGGGAATTATCAGCCCCAGCATTTT. Translation gives CASTGGGNYQPQHF.